This entry lists 25 T cell receptor beta chains sequenced from one sample in a study of blood T cell repertoires in COVID-19. The method was immunoSEQ multiplex PCR; TCRdb's version includes in-frame clones alone and lacks a portion of them. The profile covers approximately 210,000 clones, with about 88% appearing a single time and roughly 0.7% taken by the ten largest. Material for sequencing was peripheral blood. The receptors shown here come from a man aged 35 to 55 with acute or convalescent COVID-19.

CDR3: CASSSLQDNEQFF. CDR3 nucleotides: TGTGCCAGCAGTTCTCTGCAGGACAATGAGCAGTTCTTC. This chain connects TRBV6-5 to TRBJ2-1; no reliable D call. Germline V gene sequence: CDR1 MNHEY, CDR2 SVGAGI. The CDR3 length is 13 residues. The ends were cut back, 4 bases at V and 5 bases at J, with 9 bases in the middle.

The genes are TRBV28 and TRBJ2-7; TRBD2 agrees at 10 bases. After removal of 5 bases from V and 5 bases from J, the junction contained 18 bases not matched to a gene. The CDR3 consists of 18 residues. Germline loops: CDR1 MDHEN, CDR2 SYDVKM. DNA for the CDR3: TGTGCCAGCAGTCTCGGGACAGGCTCTAGCGGGAGCCGGAACGAGCAGTACTTC. This codes for CASSLGTGSSGSRNEQYF.

The chain joins TRBV19 to TRBJ1-5, with 7 bases fitting TRBD1. The CDR3 is made up of 15 amino acids. Germline V gene data show CDR1 as LNHDA and CDR2 as SQIVND (reference sequence). Trimming removed 5 bases from V and 3 bases from J; junction bases left unmatched: 7. The CDR3 nucleotides read TGTGCCAGTAGTCCTCAGGGACAGCTCAATCAGCCCCAGCATTTT. This encodes CASSPQGQLNQPQHF.

The chain carries TRBV24-1 and TRBJ2-3, with D possibly matching TRBD1 (6 bases). CDR3 length: 13 residues. The germline gives CDR1 KGHDR, CDR2 SFDVKD. V gave up 7 bases and J gave up 2 bases, with 9 bases separating them. CDR3 sequence (DNA): TGTGCCACCAGCCGGGACAACACAGATACGCAGTATTTT. It yields the protein CATSRDNTDTQYF.

J is TRBJ1-6 and V is TRBV2; the D is unclear. The CDR3 is 12 residues long. V was pared by 4 bases and J by 17 bases, with 15 bases between. Germline V gene sequence: CDR1 SNHLY, CDR2 FYNNEI. The CDR3 sequence is CASSAQPDWVHF. The CDR3 nucleotides are TGTGCCAGCAGTGCTCAGCCAGACTGGGTCCACTTT.

This chain joins TRBV10-3 and TRBJ1-1; TRBD1 agrees at 9 bases. The CDR3 consists of 15 residues. J lost 4 bases, V lost 0 bases, and 3 bases had no gene match. Germline CDR1 is ENHRY and CDR2 is SYGVKD. In DNA form, the CDR3 reads TGTGCCATCAGTGAGTCGGGACAGGGAATCACTGAAGCTTTCTTT. It encodes CAISESGQGITEAFF.

V gene TRBV11-2 combines with J gene TRBJ1-2; tentative D call: TRBD1 (6 bases). The CDR3 runs to 13 residues. Trimming took off 4 bases at V and 13 bases at J, with 19 bases between the two ends. The V gene's germline CDR1 is SGHAT and CDR2 FQNNGV. CDR3 in amino acids: CASSYQTGTRSTF. The CDR3 DNA reads as TGTGCCAGCAGCTACCAAACCGGGACAAGGAGCACCTTC.

The chain uses TRBV23-1 and TRBJ2-7; 13 bases are a match to TRBD2. TRBV23-1 has ORF status, its function being uncertain. The CDR3 totals 18 residues. The V and J ends lost 0 bases and 2 bases, in that order; junction bases with no gene match: 7. The CDR3 protein is CASSQSGLAGVRTYEQYF. The CDR3 DNA is TGCGCCAGCAGTCAATCAGGACTAGCGGGAGTCAGGACCTACGAGCAGTACTTC.

This chain links TRBV10-3 with TRBJ1-1; tentative D call: TRBD1 (5 bases). The germline CDR1 and CDR2 sequences are ENHRY and SYGVKD. The CDR3 loop spans 13 amino acids. The germline V and J ends were trimmed by 4 bases and 4 bases, with 10 bases remaining between them. CDR3 region: CAISAGVGTEAFF. CDR3 DNA: TGTGCCATCAGTGCGGGGGTGGGCACTGAAGCTTTCTTT.

This clone is a singleton in its sample. The chain has TRBV7-6 and TRBJ2-7; D may be TRBD2 (5 bases). This CDR3 region has 17 residues. V was cut by 3 bases and J by 0 bases, with 18 bases left in between. Germline V CDR1 and CDR2: SGHVS, FNYEAQ. The CDR3 DNA reads as TGTGCCAGCAGCTTTGTCGGGATGGGCCGGGGCTCCTACGAGCAGTACTTC. Protein product: CASSFVGMGRGSYEQYF.

This clone was counted at least ten times. The chain carries TRBV5-6 and TRBJ2-2, with TRBD2 matching 7 bases. Germline V gives CDR1 SGHDT, CDR2 YYEEEE. V was pared by 4 bases and J by 3 bases, with 3 bases of the junction left unmatched. CDR3 length equals 14 residues. The CDR3 region has the DNA TGTGCCAGCAGCCCTGGGGGGGACACCGGGGAGCTGTTTTTT. This sequence encodes CASSPGGDTGELFF.

The J gene is TRBJ2-3, the V gene TRBV29-1; 8 positions match TRBD2. CDR1 is SQVTM and CDR2 is ANQGSEA in the germline V gene. The CDR3 spans 14 residues. The V segment lost 4 bases and the J segment 5 bases; nucleotides outside the gene matches: 8. CDR3 nucleotides: TGCAGCGTTGCATCGGGGGGGGGTATAGATACGCAGTATTTT. This codes for CSVASGGGIDTQYF.

The rearrangement joins TRBV7-2 to TRBJ2-7; D unresolved. V was shortened by 1 base and J by 7 bases, with 8 bases between the two germline ends. Germline loops: CDR1 SGHTA, CDR2 FQGNSA. CDR3 length: 12 residues. CDR3: CASSLDDWEQYF. In nucleotides, the CDR3 is TGTGCCAGCAGCTTAGATGACTGGGAGCAGTACTTC.

In DNA, the CDR3 is TGTGCCAGCAGTCAGAGCGGGGGGCGCCGGGGCAATCAGCCCCAGCATTTT. Translated, it gives CASSQSGGRRGNQPQHF. The chain joins TRBV27 to TRBJ1-5; D may be TRBD1 (6 bases). Trimming pared 5 bases from V and 2 bases from J, leaving 19 bases between. The germline CDR1 and CDR2 sequences are MNHEY and SMNVEV (reference sequence). This CDR3 comprises 17 residues.

This chain joins TRBV4-1 and TRBJ2-5; 10 bases line up with TRBD2. V gave up 0 bases and J gave up 0 bases; unmatched junction bases: 10. Looked up from germline, CDR1 is MGHRA and CDR2 is YSYEKL. CDR3 length: 19 amino acids. In DNA form, the CDR3 reads TGCGCCAGCAGCCAAGAGGAGTCTAGCGGGGGACAGTACCAAGAGACCCAGTACTTC. Amino acids: CASSQEESSGGQYQETQYF.

The rearrangement links TRBV4-1 to TRBJ2-7, with D possibly matching TRBD1 (6 bases). Germline loops: CDR1 MGHRA, CDR2 YSYEKL. The CDR3 is 13 amino acids. Between the trimmed V and J ends, which lost 6 bases and 5 bases, there was a span of 14 bases. The CDR3 is CASSLLQGNEQYF. As DNA, the CDR3 is TGCGCCAGCAGTCTACTACAGGGAAACGAGCAGTACTTC.

V gene TRBV2 combines with J gene TRBJ2-3, with TRBD1 matching over 9 bases. The germline CDR1 and CDR2 sequences are SNHLY and FYNNEI. The J segment lost 8 bases and the V segment lost 6 bases, leaving 15 bases of the junction unmatched. The CDR3 loop spans 16 amino acids. CDR3 nucleotides: TGTGCCAGCAGGGGGGGGACAGGGAAGGAGTTCGGTACGCAGTATTTT. Translated: CASRGGTGKEFGTQYF. The full variable domain, in which reference TRBV2 and TRBJ2-3 provide the parts outside the CDR3, is EPEVTQTPSHQVTQMGQEVILRCVPISNHLYFYWYRQILGQKVEFLVSFYNNEISEKSEIFDDQFSVERPDGSNFTLKIRSTKLEDSAMYFCASRGGTGKEFGTQYFGPGTRLTVL.

The sample holds one count of this clone. J is TRBJ2-2 and V is TRBV19; 9 bases are shared with TRBD2. CDR3 length equals 15 residues. After removal of 6 bases from V and 6 bases from J, the junction contained 8 bases not matched to a gene. Germline-derived CDR1 and CDR2 are LNHDA and SQIVND (reference sequence). The DNA of the CDR3 is TGTGCCAGTAGGCGGGGGGGCGGTGGGGCCGGGGAGCTGTTTTTT. It codes for CASRRGGGGAGELFF.

The chain carries TRBV5-1 and TRBJ2-3; TRBD1 is a possible D gene (6 bases). Per germline, CDR1 SGHRS and CDR2 YFSETQ. The CDR3 totals 14 residues. Trimming pared 0 bases from V and 1 base from J, leaving 6 bases between. The CDR3 sequence: CASSLEGGTDTQYF. The CDR3 bases are TGCGCCAGCAGCTTGGAGGGGGGCACAGATACGCAGTATTTT.

This clone was picked up one time. V and J are TRBV5-1 and TRBJ2-2; D gene uncertain. The V gene lost 5 bases and the J gene lost 5 bases, with 10 bases spanning the gap. CDR1 is SGHRS and CDR2 is YFSETQ in the germline V gene. This CDR3 spans 13 amino acids. Here the CDR3 reads CASSAIPTGELFF. The CDR3 DNA reads TGCGCCAGCAGTGCTATTCCGACCGGGGAGCTGTTTTTT.

The chain combines TRBV10-2 with TRBJ2-1; 13 bases are a match to TRBD2. In germline, CDR1 is WSHSY, CDR2 SAAADI. V lost 7 bases to trimming and J lost 4 bases; unmatched junction nucleotides: 4. This CDR3 region has 15 residues. The CDR3, as DNA: TGCGCCAGCAAAACGACTAGCGGGAGGTACAATGAGCAGTTCTTC. Protein sequence: CASKTTSGRYNEQFF.

V usage is TRBV10-3 and J usage is TRBJ2-1; D perhaps matches TRBD2 (6 bases). CDR1 and CDR2 (germline): ENHRY, SYGVKD. The CDR3 has 16 residues. The V and J ends lost 2 bases and 8 bases respectively, with 19 bases between them. This chain's CDR3 is CAISEGRRREKYEQFF. The CDR3 nucleotides read TGTGCCATCAGTGAGGGGAGGCGGAGGGAGAAGTATGAGCAGTTCTTC.

The CDR3 bases are TGTGCCAGCAGCTTAATCGGGGGAAGGGGAGAGACCCAGTACTTC. This codes for CASSLIGGRGETQYF. This chain joins TRBV7-3 and TRBJ2-5, with D possibly TRBD2 on 6 matching bases. In germline, CDR1 is SGHTA, CDR2 FQGTGA. CDR3 length equals 15 residues. V shed 1 base and J shed 4 bases, with 13 bases lying between them.

V usage is TRBV18 and J usage is TRBJ1-6, with D maybe TRBD1 (5 bases). CDR3 size: 14 residues. Trimming pared 3 bases from V and 6 bases from J, leaving 9 bases between. Looked up from germline, CDR1 is KGHSH and CDR2 is LQKENI. DNA of the CDR3: TGTGCCAGCTCACCGGACATATCTAATTCACCCCTCCACTTT. Protein: CASSPDISNSPLHF. The full variable domain, in which reference TRBV18 and TRBJ1-6 provide the parts outside the CDR3, is NAGVMQNPRHLVRRRGQEARLRCSPMKGHSHVYWYRQLPEEGLKFMVYLQKENIIDESGMPKERFSAEFPKEGPSILRIQQVVRGDSAAYFCASSPDISNSPLHFGNGTRLTVT.

CDR3 loop: CASSPLAGFYEQYF. The CDR3 coding sequence is TGTGCCAGCAGTCCCCTCGCGGGGTTCTACGAGCAGTACTTC. The J gene is TRBJ2-7, the V gene TRBV27; TRBD2 might be the D (6 bases). V gave up 5 bases and J gave up 3 bases, with 14 bases separating them. The germline CDR1 and CDR2 sequences are MNHEY and SMNVEV (reference sequence). The length of the CDR3 is 14 residues.